This record covers a single TCR beta chain. The sample is drawn from a study of blood T cell repertoires in COVID-19. Study context: Acute and convalescent COVID-19 specimens originated in the United States, Italy and Spain. PBMCs, B-cell-depleted T cells, or T cells were the source of the cDNA or gDNA that made up the material.

Germline CDR1 reads SGHRS; CDR2 reads YFSETQ. With V trimmed by 3 bases and J by 4 bases, 12 bases remained unmatched. This CDR3 contains 16 residues. Original processing methods: Quantification of nucleated cells was approximated via reference gene primer amplification. This table comes from immunoSEQ multiplex PCR, and its TCRdb copy is limited to in-frame clones, with some not included. V, J and clone size are taken as reported in that table, and D and trimming were inferred from the DNA itself. The table includes 45,000 to 55,000 clones, around 84% detected once. The clonotype comes from a man in his 70s with active COVID-19. The specimen sequenced was peripheral blood. The V and J genes are TRBV5-1 and TRBJ1-1, with 7 bases aligning to TRBD1. The CDR3 loop is CASSSRQGGSRTEAFF. CDR3 nucleotides: TGCGCCAGCAGCTCCAGACAGGGAGGTTCACGCACTGAAGCTTTCTTT.